This T cell receptor beta chain was sequenced in a study of cytomegalovirus exposure and HLA in healthy donors (dated by TCRdb to about 2017). With regard to the full study: According to a later analysis, the approximately 120 validation repertoires were produced on the same platform as the 600 to 850 repertoires of the first cohort. The aim of the study was to test whether cataloging public T cell receptors could identify signatures of past pathogen exposure. Along with the approximately 700-subject first cohort, a separate validation cohort of 120 different subjects was used. High-throughput TCR immunosequencing, statistical association of individual TCRs with disease status, and machine learning were combined to predict cytomegalovirus infection status.

Details on this clone: This receptor's antigen is unknown. Base quality data are lacking; no much larger clone is found one base away.

CDR1 and CDR2 are read off the germline V gene (reference sequence) as LNHDA and SQIVND. Including the terminal cysteine and phenylalanine, the CDR3 comprises 17 residues. CDR3 DNA only is kept here, 51 bases in frame from base 1. Clipping removes 3 bases from V and 4 bases from J, with 10 as the unmatched junction base count. Points the paper makes about the study in general: All 120 or so repertoires were used to score co-occurrence in the validation cohort in a later analysis, because that analysis had no HLA typing for the cohort. Cytomegalovirus status was reported to be diagnosed by the classifier with high specificity and sensitivity in both the original and validation cohorts. Most TCR sequences were seen in very few donors, while some public TCRs were found in many individuals. It was suggested by the authors that the approach could potentially be generalized to other disease states and immunological phenotypes. The study gave a list of 150 to 200 TCR beta chains associated with cytomegalovirus. A few of the identified cytomegalovirus-associated TCR beta chains were confirmed in vitro to be specific for cytomegalovirus antigens. A later analysis found that TCRs clustered in the first cohort also tended to co-occur in the roughly 120 validation repertoires, with 94% of cluster scores above 0.

Separate from the approximately 670-subject first cohort, the validation cohort of over 90 subjects was the group to which the donors belonged. The method behind the library was the immunoSEQ multiplex PCR assay. Processing in the source paper ran as follows. A statistical classification framework was developed to diagnose cytomegalovirus status using the catalog of TCR beta chain sequences. The table was pulled from immuneACCESS by TCRdb, which kept in-frame rearrangements only. Such tables lose some clones; where checked, under half of the loss comes from unresolved V genes, and the rest has no known cause. Clone size and V and J calls were adopted from that table, with D and trimming inferred from the DNA. Counted in this sample were 150,000 or so clones; roughly nine tenths of them appeared once. Jointly, the top ten make up roughly 9.3% of the sample.

The rearranged chain carries TRBV19 and TRBJ2-2; 8 bases in between match TRBD2. This receptor was obtained from a woman aged 18 to 35 in good health and CMV-seropositive. Sequenced input: PBMCs. The DNA reads TGTGCCAGTAGTATTGTCGGCCGGGGGGGCCCCACCGGGGAGCTGTTTTTT. This is translated as CASSIVGRGGPTGELFF.